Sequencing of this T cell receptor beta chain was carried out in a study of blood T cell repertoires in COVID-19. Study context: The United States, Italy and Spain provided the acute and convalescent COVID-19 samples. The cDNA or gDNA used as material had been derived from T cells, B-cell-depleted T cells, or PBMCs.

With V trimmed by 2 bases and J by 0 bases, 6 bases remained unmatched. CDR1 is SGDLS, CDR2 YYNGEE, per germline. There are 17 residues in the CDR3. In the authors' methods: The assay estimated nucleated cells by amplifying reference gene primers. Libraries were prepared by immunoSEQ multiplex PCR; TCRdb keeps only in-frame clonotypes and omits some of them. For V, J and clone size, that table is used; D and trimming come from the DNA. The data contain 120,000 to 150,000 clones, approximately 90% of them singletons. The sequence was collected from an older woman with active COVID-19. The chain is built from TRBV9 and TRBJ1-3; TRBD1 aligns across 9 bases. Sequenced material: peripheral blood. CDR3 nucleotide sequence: TGTGCCAGCAGCGTCACAGGGGGCACCCGCTCTGGAAACACCATATATTTT. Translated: CASSVTGGTRSGNTIYF.